Each of the 26 T cell receptor beta chains below was sequenced from the same sample in a study of CD8+ T cells in alopecia areata. Treatment defined: oral pan-JAK inhibitor, 5-10 mg twice daily. As the sequencing template, cDNA was produced by extracting RNA and reverse transcribing it. Produced via immunoSEQ multiplex PCR; TCRdb's table is partial and in-frame only. The sample consists of 64,000 or so clones, around 45% of them appearing once. Sample: CD8+ T cells sorted from blood, taken at roughly week 36, from a patient treated with tofacitinib. Receptor source: a human donor with alopecia areata.

In its sample, this clone was seen a few times. This sequence joins TRBV5-1 and TRBJ2-7, with a tentative D call TRBD2 (6 bases). V lost 2 bases and J lost 5, with 20 bases in between. Looked up from germline, CDR1 is SGHRS and CDR2 is YFSETQ. The length of the CDR3 is 16 residues. CDR3 loop: CASSFLQVGGTNEQYF. The DNA for the CDR3 is TGCGCCAGCAGCTTTCTCCAAGTTGGGGGGACGAACGAGCAGTACTTC.

The chain combines TRBV29-1 with TRBJ2-7, with D hard to call. Germline lookup yields CDR1 SQVTM and CDR2 ANQGSEA. Trimming removed 4 bases from V and 3 bases from J, with 10 bases in between. This CDR3 has 12 residues. The CDR3 DNA sequence: TGCAGCGTTGGAGGTGGGCTCTACGAGCAGTACTTC. It specifies CSVGGGLYEQYF.

There are a few counts of this clone. The chain carries TRBV2 and TRBJ1-1; D uncertain. The V end was cut by 2 bases, the J end by 10 bases, with 14 bases between. This CDR3 contains 13 residues. Germline CDR1 reads SNHLY; CDR2 reads FYNNEI. The DNA of the CDR3 is TGTGCCAGCAGTGAACGGTACGGAGGGCCAGCTTTCTTT. Translated: CASSERYGGPAFF.

The chain combines TRBV4-2 with TRBJ2-5; D is unclear. V dropped 3 bases and J dropped 5 bases, with 10 bases sitting between them. The CDR3 consists of 13 residues. Germline lookup yields CDR1 LGHNA and CDR2 YNFKEQ. The CDR3 loop is CASSQSPSETQYF. The CDR3 DNA reads as TGTGCCAGCAGCCAGTCACCCAGCGAGACCCAGTACTTC.

The chain couples TRBV4-2 to TRBJ2-1; no clear D gene. V gave up 2 bases and J gave up 7 bases, with 6 bases separating them. The CDR3 extends over 12 amino acids. Germline loops: CDR1 LGHNA, CDR2 YNFKEQ. The CDR3 nucleotides read TGTGCCAGCAGCCAAAGAGCGAATGAGCAGTTCTTC. Translation gives CASSQRANEQFF.

This chain connects TRBV4-2 to TRBJ1-5; weak D call: TRBD1 (5 bases). CDR3 length: 17 amino acids. In germline, CDR1 is LGHNA, CDR2 YNFKEQ. V lost 1 base and J lost 2, with 15 bases in between. CDR3 nucleotide sequence: TGTGCCAGCAGCCAAGCGATTCGGGGGGACGGCAATCAGCCCCAGCATTTT. Protein sequence: CASSQAIRGDGNQPQHF.

The chain has TRBV2 and TRBJ2-5; 7 bases are shared with TRBD1. V lost 4 bases, J lost 3 bases, and 5 bases stayed unmatched. Per the germline V gene, CDR1 is SNHLY and CDR2 is FYNNEI. The CDR3 has 14 amino acids. The CDR3 region is CASSGGGWEETQYF. The DNA for the CDR3 is TGTGCCAGCAGTGGAGGGGGCTGGGAAGAGACCCAGTACTTC.

For the CDR3, the DNA is TGTGCCACGGTCGCGGGAGGCGATACGCAGTATTTT. Its translation is CATVAGGDTQYF. This chain joins TRBV27 and TRBJ2-3; 8 bases map to TRBD2. Losses at the gene ends were 10 bases for V and 6 bases for J; bases not matched to a gene: 6. This CDR3 has 12 amino acids. Germline V CDR1 and CDR2: MNHEY, SMNVEV (reference sequence).

The chain employs TRBV29-1 and TRBJ1-1, with 8 bases fitting TRBD1. J gave up 1 base and V 6 bases, and 1 base lay outside the gene matches. Germline CDR1 reads SQVTM; CDR2 reads ANQGSEA. The CDR3 is 12 residues long. In DNA, the CDR3 is TGCAGCGTAGGACAGGGGAACACTGAAGCTTTCTTT. It yields the protein CSVGQGNTEAFF.

V and J are TRBV10-2 and TRBJ2-7, with TRBD2 matching 10 bases. The CDR3 loop spans 14 amino acids. The V gene end was trimmed by 3 bases and the J gene end by 5 bases; junction bases not matched to a gene: 4. Germline CDR1 is WSHSY and CDR2 is SAAADI. The CDR3 reads CASSDASGSDEQYF. Written as DNA, the CDR3 is TGCGCCAGCAGTGACGCTAGCGGGAGCGACGAGCAGTACTTC.

The rearrangement links TRBV10-3 to TRBJ1-1; possible D gene TRBD1, 5 bases. CDR1 and CDR2 (germline): ENHRY, SYGVKD. The CDR3 runs to 13 residues. The V end lost 8 bases, the J end lost 0 bases, and 10 bases lay between the germline ends. CDR3 in amino acids: CAISLGVNTEAFF. DNA for the CDR3: TGTGCCATCTCCTTGGGGGTGAACACTGAAGCTTTCTTT.

For the CDR3, the DNA is TGTGCCAGCAACTCCGGGGGAAGCACAGATACGCAGTATTTT. Protein: CASNSGGSTDTQYF. The V gene is TRBV9, the J gene TRBJ2-3, with D perhaps matching TRBD2 (6 bases). This CDR3 spans 14 amino acids. Looked up from germline, CDR1 is SGDLS and CDR2 is YYNGEE. The V end was cut by 6 bases, the J end by 0 bases, with 11 bases between.

This chain uses TRBV5-4 with TRBJ2-5; 7 bases align to TRBD1. Trimming removed 4 bases from V and 3 bases from J; junction bases left unmatched: 6. The germline CDR1 and CDR2 sequences are SGHNT and YYREEE (reference sequence). The CDR3 sequence is 14 residues long. For the CDR3, the DNA is TGTGCCAGCAGCCAAGGGGACAGTGAAGAGACCCAGTACTTC. Protein sequence: CASSQGDSEETQYF.

In its sample, this clone was seen a few times. The DNA for the CDR3 is TGCAGCGCCGAAAGTTATACGCAGTATTTT. Its protein is CSAESYTQYF. The chain couples TRBV29-1 to TRBJ2-3; D gene uncertain. The CDR3 sequence is 10 residues long. Per germline, CDR1 SQVTM and CDR2 ANQGSEA. Trimming cost V 7 bases and J 7 bases, with 9 bases left between them.

This clone was seen at least ten times. The CDR3 loop reads CASSHDSIYNEQFF. The CDR3 DNA follows: TGTGCCAGCAGCCATGACTCAATTTACAATGAGCAGTTCTTC. The chain combines TRBV5-4 with TRBJ2-1; no firm D call. The CDR3 covers 14 residues. The V end was cut by 4 bases, the J end by 4 bases, with 12 bases between. The V gene's germline CDR1 is SGHNT and CDR2 YYREEE (reference sequence).

The V call is TRBV18, the J call TRBJ2-3; D uncertain. Germline assignment: CDR1 KGHSH and CDR2 LQKENI. This CDR3 region has 10 residues. V shed 8 bases and J shed 4 bases, with 4 bases lying between them. The CDR3 spells CASGADTQYF. The CDR3 DNA reads as TGTGCCAGCGGCGCAGATACGCAGTATTTT.

The V gene is TRBV27, the J gene TRBJ2-7; no definite D call. This CDR3 has 13 amino acids. The germline V gene has CDR1 MNHEY and CDR2 SMNVEV (reference sequence). V dropped 4 bases and J dropped 0 bases, with 7 bases sitting between them. The CDR3 DNA reads TGTGCCAGCAGTTACTACCCCTCCTACGAGCAGTACTTC. As protein: CASSYYPSYEQYF.

This clone was seen a few times. The chain is built from TRBV2 and TRBJ1-5; 9 positions match TRBD1. The V and J ends lost 7 bases and 7 bases, in that order; junction bases with no gene match: 8. CDR1 and CDR2 from the germline V gene are SNHLY and FYNNEI. CDR3 length: 14 amino acids. The CDR3 here is CASKPDRGMQPQHF. CDR3 nucleotide sequence: TGTGCCAGCAAGCCGGACAGGGGTATGCAGCCCCAGCATTTT. The full variable domain, with the rest looked up from reference TRBV2 and TRBJ1-5, is EPEVTQTPSHQVTQMGQEVILRCVPISNHLYFYWYRQILGQKVEFLVSFYNNEISEKSEIFDDQFSVERPDGSNFTLKIRSTKLEDSAMYFCASKPDRGMQPQHFGDGTRLSIL.

This clone showed up just a few times. One end of the junction varies from germline; a read error may be responsible. The chain uses TRBV7-2 and TRBJ1-2, with D maybe TRBD1 (6 bases). Germline loops: CDR1 SGHTA, CDR2 FQGNSA. The CDR3 runs 10 residues. CDR3 loop: CASSLDSLIF. CDR3 sequence (DNA): TGTGCCAGCAGCTTGGACAGCCTAATCTTC.

The J gene is TRBJ2-7, the V gene TRBV30; TRBD2 matches at 7 bases. After removal of 2 bases from V and 7 bases from J, the junction contained 26 bases not matched to a gene. CDR3 length: 19 residues. Germline V gene lookup returns CDR1 GTSNPN and CDR2 SVGIG (reference sequence). CDR3 in amino acids: CAWSNSARSPGRSFGEQYF. CDR3 DNA: TGTGCCTGGAGTAACTCCGCACGTTCCCCCGGGAGGTCTTTTGGGGAGCAGTACTTC.

The chain is built from TRBV2 and TRBJ1-2; D call uncertain. CDR1 SNHLY and CDR2 FYNNEI come from the germline V gene. The CDR3 is 13 residues long. Deletions cut 2 bases from V and 4 bases from J, with 8 bases between. This chain's CDR3 is CASSESPLYGYTF. CDR3 sequence (DNA): TGTGCCAGCAGTGAATCCCCTCTCTATGGCTACACCTTC.

The table lists this clone with a few counts. The gene calls are TRBV29-1 and TRBJ2-3; a possible D gene is TRBD1 (7 bases). V shed 6 bases and J shed 2 bases, with 15 bases lying between them. Germline lookup yields CDR1 SQVTM and CDR2 ANQGSEA. The CDR3 is 14 amino acids. In nucleotides, the CDR3 is TGCAGCGTGGAGGGACAGAGATTCACAGATACGCAGTATTTT. This translates into CSVEGQRFTDTQYF.

Only a few counts were recorded for this clone. The rearrangement joins TRBV30 to TRBJ2-7; no definite D call. V dropped 4 bases and J dropped 5 bases, with 6 bases sitting between them. This CDR3 spans 10 amino acids. Germline-derived CDR1 and CDR2 are GTSNPN and SVGIG (reference sequence). CDR3: CAWIADEQYF. The CDR3 bases are TGTGCCTGGATAGCCGACGAGCAGTACTTC.

This clone is medium-sized in the sample. V and J are TRBV7-9 and TRBJ2-2; D is perhaps TRBD2 (5 bases). V lost 3 bases to trimming and J lost 8 bases, with 16 bases between them. There are 15 residues in the CDR3. The germline V gene has CDR1 SEHNR and CDR2 FQNEAQ (reference sequence). The CDR3 spells CASSFNSAGPGELFF. CDR3 nucleotide sequence: TGTGCCAGCAGCTTTAATTCGGCGGGTCCTGGGGAGCTGTTTTTT. Combining the CDR3 with reference TRBV7-9 and TRBJ2-2 gives the whole variable domain DTGVSQNPRHKITKRGQNVTFRCDPISEHNRLYWYRQTLGQGPEFLTYFQNEAQLEKSRLLSDRFSAERPKGSFSTLEIQRTEQGDSAMYLCASSFNSAGPGELFFGEGSRLTVL.

This clone has a handful of counts. The chain uses TRBV29-1 and TRBJ2-2, with 10 bases that match TRBD1. The CDR3 loop spans 13 amino acids. Germline V gives CDR1 SQVTM, CDR2 ANQGSEA. Losses at the gene ends were 3 bases for V and 6 bases for J; bases not matched to a gene: 1. The chain's CDR3 is CSVETGGPGELFF. CDR3 DNA sequence: TGCAGCGTTGAGACAGGGGGCCCCGGGGAGCTGTTTTTT.

The chain has TRBV18 and TRBJ2-5; no clear D. CDR3 size: 15 residues. CDR1 is KGHSH and CDR2 is LQKENI in the germline V gene. Trimming pared 2 bases from V and 1 base from J, leaving 11 bases between. The chain's CDR3 is CASSPEKGVQETQYF. The CDR3 coding sequence is TGTGCCAGCTCACCAGAAAAGGGCGTCCAAGAGACCCAGTACTTC.